This T cell receptor (beta chain) was obtained from a study of Ad26.COV2.S vaccination and SARS-CoV-2 variants (dated by TCRdb to 2020 to 2022). As for the study more broadly: Donors in the vaccine arm were drawn from COV1001, a phase I-IIa trial of Ad26.COV2.S in healthy adults that was multicentre, randomized, double-blind and placebo-controlled. Trial participants were randomized into five groups of five: low-dose or high-dose Ad26.COV2.S given once or twice, or placebo on both occasions. The specificity and breadth of SARS-CoV-2-reactive T cell receptors after Ad26.COV2.S vaccination were assessed by TCRbeta repertoire sequencing. Investigators remained blinded to trial group allocation during experiments and outcome assessment. The TCR-sequenced set comprised about 32 samples: about 19 Ad26.COV2.S vaccine recipients, 5 placebo recipients and 8 SARS-CoV-2 convalescent individuals. Ad26.COV2.S was administered intramuscularly at a dose of 5x10^10 or 1x10^11 viral particles, either as one shot or as two shots given 56 days apart. General conclusions and limits of the study: Higher spike-specific TCR breadth was observed in Ad26.COV2.S recipients than in placebo recipients (P = 0.0014). Comparable non-spike TCR breadth was observed between vaccine and placebo recipients, consistent with only spike being contained in the vaccine. Substantial breadth of spike-specific CD8+ and CD4+ T cell responses was reported after vaccination. It was noted by the authors that total T cell responses may have been underestimated by the TCR breadth and depth analyses. The study lacked the statistical power to compare responses across vaccine doses or regimens.

Looking up the germline V gene (reference sequence) yields CDR1 SEHNR and CDR2 FQNEAQ. The cysteine opens and the phenylalanine closes a CDR3 of 15 amino acids. The DNA shown is the 45-base CDR3, in frame from base 1. V is reduced by 0 bases and J by 4 bases, leaving a spacing of 12 bases between them. A note on this clone: Its target antigen remains unknown. No much larger clonotype is one base removed from it; base qualities were not supplied.

This specimen's treatment or condition label, per the study, means: some 20 received Ad26.COV2.S at low or high dose, single or two shots; 5 received placebo; per-sample allocation not given. For vaccine and placebo recipients, repertoires were sequenced using samples collected on day 63 after the first injection. Cohort 1b enrolled some 25 adults aged 18-55 years at a single site in Boston, USA, between 29 July and 7 August 2020. Ad26.COV2.S consisted of a replication-incompetent adenovirus type 26 vector by which a prefusion-stabilized SARS-CoV-2 spike protein from the original Wuhan strain was expressed. The immunoSEQ Assay was used to sequence TCRbeta CDR3 regions. After extraction, genomic DNA underwent amplification by bias-controlled multiplex PCR, followed by high-throughput sequencing. Under the source paper's analysis protocol: Collapsing and filtering of sequences were performed to quantify the absolute abundance of each unique TCRbeta CDR3 region. Usable DNA was measured by amplifying reference genes present in all nucleated cells, and TCRbeta template counts were normalized to that usable DNA to estimate T cell fraction. Repertoire TCRs were annotated as SARS-CoV-2-specific by exact matching of V gene, CDR3 amino acid sequence and J gene to a known reactive TCR set. The reference SARS-CoV-2 TCR set was obtained from MIRA and was filtered for enrichment in COVID-19-positive ImmuneCODE repertoires, whereby public or cross-reactive TCRs were removed. Using the MIRA antigens, annotated TCRs were further analysed by specific ORF or by position within an ORF. Breadth was defined as the number of annotated unique rearrangements divided by the total number of unique productive rearrangements, and depth was defined as the summed frequency of the annotated unique rearrangements. Two-sided Wilcoxon rank-sum tests were used to compare TCR breadth between groups. TCRdb limited this immuneACCESS table to in-frame rearrangements with V and J called. A share of clones is missing; checked studies link under half to unresolved V genes, and the rest is unexplained. V and J calls and clone size come straight from that table; D and trimming were deduced from the DNA. The sample table shows approximately 420,000 clones, and 88% are seen once. The ten largest clones add up to approximately 3.7% of the sample.

The clonotype comes from a person aged 18-60 years who received the Ad26.COV2.S COVID-19 vaccine or a placebo. The V and J genes are TRBV7-9 and TRBJ2-5; the D gene lacks a confident call. The sample was peripheral blood, taken in a trial of Ad26.COV2.S vaccine versus placebo. Here the CDR3 is given as CASSLASPYGETQYF. The nucleotide sequence reads as follows: TGTGCCAGCAGCTTAGCTTCACCGTATGGAGAGACCCAGTACTTC.